This TCR beta chain was obtained from a study of CD8 T cells in Susac syndrome. Study-level findings and limits: In Susac syndrome, CD8+ expansion was highest in TEMRA and active disease.

RNA totalling about 0.45 to 1 ug underwent reverse transcription with random hexamers. The method of amplification for TCR beta CDR3 was immunoSEQ multiplex PCR, covering 54 Vbeta and 13 Jbeta. TCRdb called the immunoSEQ multiplex PCR reads again in MiXCR, with one record for every CDR3 protein. The sample includes about 90,000 distinct CDR3 sequences, 95% to 97% of them seen just once. Concerning this clonotype: Antigen specificity is unknown.

The CD8+ and CD4+ T cells were negatively isolated, with the TEMRA cells enriched by FACS. The CDR3 length is 14 residues. V shed 1 base and J shed 1 base, with 7 bases lying between them. Germline values: CDR1 MGHRA, CDR2 YSYEKL. Sequences were obtained from CD8+ T cells from PBMCs. The receptor comes from a human donor with Susac syndrome. V gene TRBV4-1 combines with J gene TRBJ2-5; a weak D match, TRBD2 (5 bases). The CDR3 DNA follows: TGCGCCAGCAGCCAAGTAGCGTTCCAAGAGACCCAGTACTTC. As protein: CASSQVAFQETQYF.